This T cell receptor beta chain was found in a study of CD8+CD57+ T cells in acquired aplastic anemia. The wider study: Mean DNA quantity obtained from sorted CD4+ and CD8+ cells was 2.5 to 4 ug. Researchers reported that healthy donors averaged approximately 9.8 million reads for CD4+ cells. Study findings and constraints: Patients had twenty-nine CD8+ CDR3 sequences in common with controls (the shared set).

TCR beta VDJ and CDR3 were profiled, and genomic DNA was the template. TCRdb fed the reads into MiXCR, producing one record per CDR3 protein. Here the sample spans about 170,000 distinct CDR3 sequences, just under 65% being singletons. Regarding this clonotype: The antigen is not known.

The germline V gene encodes CDR1 LGHDT and CDR2 YNNKEL (reference sequence). V lost 1 base to trimming and J lost 5 bases, with 8 bases between them. The CDR3 is 13 amino acids. The TCR sequence derives from a human donor in good health. The V gene is TRBV3-1, the J gene TRBJ1-1, with D uncertain. Sequenced: sorted CD4+, CD8+, or CD8+CD57+ T cells (not recorded which) from PBMCs. The CDR3 DNA follows: TGTGCCAGCAGCCAAGGGAGCGGGACTGAAGCTTTCTTT. As protein: CASSQGSGTEAFF.